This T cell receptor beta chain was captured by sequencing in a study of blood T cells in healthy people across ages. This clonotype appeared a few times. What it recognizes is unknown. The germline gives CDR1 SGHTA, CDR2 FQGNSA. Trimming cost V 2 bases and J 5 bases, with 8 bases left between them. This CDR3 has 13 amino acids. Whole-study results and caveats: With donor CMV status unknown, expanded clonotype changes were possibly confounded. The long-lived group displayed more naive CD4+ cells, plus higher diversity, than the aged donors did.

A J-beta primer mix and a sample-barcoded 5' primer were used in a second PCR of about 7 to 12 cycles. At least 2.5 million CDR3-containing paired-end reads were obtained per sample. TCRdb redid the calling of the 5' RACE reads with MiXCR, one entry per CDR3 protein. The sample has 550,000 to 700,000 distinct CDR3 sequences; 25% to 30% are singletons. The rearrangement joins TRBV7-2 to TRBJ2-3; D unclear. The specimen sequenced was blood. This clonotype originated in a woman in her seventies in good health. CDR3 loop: CASSLTQKDTQYF. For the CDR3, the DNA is TGTGCCAGCAGCTTAACGCAGAAAGATACGCAGTATTTT.